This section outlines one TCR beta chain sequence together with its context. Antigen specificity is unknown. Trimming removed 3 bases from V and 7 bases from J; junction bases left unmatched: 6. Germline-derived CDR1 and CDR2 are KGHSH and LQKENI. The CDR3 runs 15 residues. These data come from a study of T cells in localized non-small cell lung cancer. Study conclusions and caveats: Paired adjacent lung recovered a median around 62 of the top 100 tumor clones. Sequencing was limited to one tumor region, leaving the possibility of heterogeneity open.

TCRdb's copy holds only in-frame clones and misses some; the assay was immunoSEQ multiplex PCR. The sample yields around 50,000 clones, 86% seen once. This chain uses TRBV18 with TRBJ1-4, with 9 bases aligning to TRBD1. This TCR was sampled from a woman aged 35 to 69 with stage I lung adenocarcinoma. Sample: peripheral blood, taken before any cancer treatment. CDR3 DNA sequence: TGTGCCAGCTCACCCGGACAGGGGAGACGTGAAAAACTGTTTTTT. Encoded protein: CASSPGQGRREKLFF. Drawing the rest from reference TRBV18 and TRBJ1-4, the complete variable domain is NAGVMQNPRHLVRRRGQEARLRCSPMKGHSHVYWYRQLPEEGLKFMVYLQKENIIDESGMPKERFSAEFPKEGPSILRIQQVVRGDSAAYFCASSPGQGRREKLFFGSGTQLSVL.